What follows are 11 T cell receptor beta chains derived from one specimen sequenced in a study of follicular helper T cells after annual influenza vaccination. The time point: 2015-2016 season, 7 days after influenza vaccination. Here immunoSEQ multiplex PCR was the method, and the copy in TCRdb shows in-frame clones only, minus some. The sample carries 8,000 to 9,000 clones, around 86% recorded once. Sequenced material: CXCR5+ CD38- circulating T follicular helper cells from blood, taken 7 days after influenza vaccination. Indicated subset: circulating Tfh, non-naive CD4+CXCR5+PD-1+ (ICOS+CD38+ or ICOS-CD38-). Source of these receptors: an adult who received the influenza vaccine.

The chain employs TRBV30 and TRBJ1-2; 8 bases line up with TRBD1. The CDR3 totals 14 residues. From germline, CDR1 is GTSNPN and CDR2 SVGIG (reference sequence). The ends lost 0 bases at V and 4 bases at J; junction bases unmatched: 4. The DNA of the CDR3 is TGTGCCTGGAGTGTCCCAGGGGGCAGCTATGGCTACACCTTC. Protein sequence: CAWSVPGGSYGYTF.

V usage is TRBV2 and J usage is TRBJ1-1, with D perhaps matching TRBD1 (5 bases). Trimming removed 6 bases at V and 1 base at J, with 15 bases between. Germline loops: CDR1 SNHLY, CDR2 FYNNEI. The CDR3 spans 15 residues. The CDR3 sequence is CASSLLGVRNTEAFF. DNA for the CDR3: TGTGCCAGCAGCCTTTTGGGGGTCCGGAACACTGAAGCTTTCTTT.

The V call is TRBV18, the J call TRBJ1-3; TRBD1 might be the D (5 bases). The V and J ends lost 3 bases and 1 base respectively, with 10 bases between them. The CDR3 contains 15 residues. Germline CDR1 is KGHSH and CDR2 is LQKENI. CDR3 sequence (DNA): TGTGCCAGCTCACCCTCGGGGGTATCTGGAAACACCATATATTTT. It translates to CASSPSGVSGNTIYF.

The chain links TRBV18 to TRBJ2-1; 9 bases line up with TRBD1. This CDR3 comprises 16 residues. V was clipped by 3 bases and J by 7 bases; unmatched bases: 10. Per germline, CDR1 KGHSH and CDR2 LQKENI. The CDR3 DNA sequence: TGTGCCAGCTCACCCGCAGGTTGGACAGGGGAGAATGAGCAGTTCTTC. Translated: CASSPAGWTGENEQFF.

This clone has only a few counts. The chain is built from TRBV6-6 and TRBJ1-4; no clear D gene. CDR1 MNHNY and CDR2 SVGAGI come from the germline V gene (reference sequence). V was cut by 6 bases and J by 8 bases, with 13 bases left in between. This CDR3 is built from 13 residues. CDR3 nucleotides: TGTGCCAGCAGCACGAGGAGCGGGGAAAAACTGTTTTTT. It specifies CASSTRSGEKLFF.

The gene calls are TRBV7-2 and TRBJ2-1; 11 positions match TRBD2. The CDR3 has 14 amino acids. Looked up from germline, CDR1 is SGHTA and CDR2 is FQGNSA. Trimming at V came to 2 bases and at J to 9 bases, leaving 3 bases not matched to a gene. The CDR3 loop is CASSLNLAGGEQFF. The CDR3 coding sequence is TGTGCCAGCAGCTTAAACCTAGCGGGGGGTGAGCAGTTCTTC. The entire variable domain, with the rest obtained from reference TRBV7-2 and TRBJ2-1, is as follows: GAGVSQSPSNKVTEKGKDVELRCDPISGHTALYWYRQSLGQGLEFLIYFQGNSAPDKSGLPSDRFSAERTGGSVSTLTIQRTQQEDSAVYLCASSLNLAGGEQFFGPGTRLTVL.

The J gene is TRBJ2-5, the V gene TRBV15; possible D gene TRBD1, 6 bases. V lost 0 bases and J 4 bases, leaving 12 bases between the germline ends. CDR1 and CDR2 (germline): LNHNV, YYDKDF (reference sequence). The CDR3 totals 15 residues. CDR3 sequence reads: CATSRDRGRGETQYF. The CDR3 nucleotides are TGTGCCACCAGCAGAGATAGGGGCAGGGGAGAGACCCAGTACTTC.

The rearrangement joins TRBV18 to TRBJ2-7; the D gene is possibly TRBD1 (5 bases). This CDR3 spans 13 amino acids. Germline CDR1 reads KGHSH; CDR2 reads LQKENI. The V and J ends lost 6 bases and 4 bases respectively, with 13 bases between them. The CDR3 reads CASSVRVDYEQYF. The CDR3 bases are TGTGCCAGCTCCGTCAGGGTCGATTACGAGCAGTACTTC.

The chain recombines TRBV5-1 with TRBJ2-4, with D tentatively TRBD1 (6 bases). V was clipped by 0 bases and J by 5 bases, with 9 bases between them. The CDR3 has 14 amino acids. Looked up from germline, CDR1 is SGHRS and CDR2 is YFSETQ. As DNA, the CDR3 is TGCGCCAGCAGCTTGGAGGGACAACAAAACATTCAGTACTTC. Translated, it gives CASSLEGQQNIQYF. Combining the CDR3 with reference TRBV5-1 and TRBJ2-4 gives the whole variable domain KAGVTQTPRYLIKTRGQQVTLSCSPISGHRSVSWYQQTPGQGLQFLFEYFSETQRNKGNFPGRFSGRQFSNSRSEMNVSTLELGDSALYLCASSLEGQQNIQYFGAGTRLSVL.

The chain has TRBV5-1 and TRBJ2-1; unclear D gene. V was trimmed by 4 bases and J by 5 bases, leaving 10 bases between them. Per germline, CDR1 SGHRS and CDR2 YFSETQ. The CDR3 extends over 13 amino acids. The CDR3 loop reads CASSVRGDNEQFF. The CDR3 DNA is TGCGCCAGCAGCGTGCGAGGAGACAATGAGCAGTTCTTC.

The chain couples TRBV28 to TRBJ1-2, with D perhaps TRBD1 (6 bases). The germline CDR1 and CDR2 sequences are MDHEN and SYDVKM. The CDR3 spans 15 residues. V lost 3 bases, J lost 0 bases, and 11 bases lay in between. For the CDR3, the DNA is TGTGCCAGCAGTTTTATACAGGGAGCTAACTATGGCTACACCTTC. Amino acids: CASSFIQGANYGYTF.